Sequencing of this TCR beta chain was carried out in a study of long-term antiretroviral therapy in people with HIV. Study summary: By about a decade, the earliest samples predate the 2015 immediate-ART recommendation.

This was the immunoSEQ v3.0 assay at survey level. Sequencing efforts were directed toward about 35,000-55,000 T-cell genomes per sample. TCRdb keeps only in-frame clones here, not all; method: immunoSEQ multiplex PCR. This table has just under 20,000 clones, roughly 70% appearing once. Germline values: CDR1 LGHNA, CDR2 YSLEER. The CDR3 consists of 17 residues. The ends were cut back, 0 bases at V and 6 bases at J, with 18 bases in the middle. A single count supports this clone. Its antigen remains unidentified. Study-wide results and caveats: The data indicate that diversity increased after ART but remained below transplant donor controls. Whichever time point was examined, clones expanded before ART dominated the repertoire.

The clonotype comes from a young man with HIV. The chain is built from TRBV4-3 and TRBJ2-1; D may be TRBD2 (5 bases). This sample comprised unsorted PBMCs, obtained 0.5 years before starting antiretroviral therapy. The CDR3 reads CASSQDRVGEGVNEQFF. The CDR3 coding sequence is TGCGCCAGCAGCCAAGATCGGGTGGGAGAAGGAGTCAATGAGCAGTTCTTC.